This T cell receptor beta chain stems from a study of blood T cell repertoires in COVID-19. Whole-study context: The United States, Italy and Spain were the sources of the acute and convalescent COVID-19 samples. PBMCs, B-cell-depleted T cells, or T cells were the source of the cDNA or gDNA that made up the material.

This clone was seen more than once but under ten times. CDR3 length: 15 amino acids. The V gene's germline CDR1 is SGHKS and CDR2 YYEKEE (reference sequence). V trimming: 6 bases; J trimming: 5 bases; junction bases outside the gene matches: 10. Sequenced by immunoSEQ multiplex PCR; TCRdb stores in-frame clones only, minus some. The data show roughly 65,000 clones, roughly 86% seen once. The TCR sequence derives from a woman in her fifties or sixties with acute or convalescent COVID-19. The chain combines TRBV5-5 with TRBJ2-7; 11 positions agree with TRBD2. The sequenced sample consisted of peripheral blood. The CDR3 loop is CASKVSGLAGDEQYF. The CDR3 nucleotides read TGTGCCAGCAAAGTATCTGGACTAGCGGGTGACGAGCAGTACTTC.